The rows below give T cell receptor beta chains drawn from one sample of a study of control samples from healthy donors and cancer patients. TCRdb keeps only in-frame clones here, not all; method: immunoSEQ multiplex PCR. The table includes roughly 47,000 clones, about 89% detected once. The sample was PBMCs. The receptors originated from a woman aged 60-75 years with lung cancer. CDR3s include the opening cysteine and the closing phenylalanine or tryptophan. Each record gives: CDR3 length, V gene, D gene, J gene, clone size, CDR3 protein, CDR3 DNA. A D gene is named only where the DNA matches it firmly. Clone size is given for some rows only: seen once, a few or many times, or a class if the clone is expanded.

CDR3 length: 16; V gene: TRBV4-1; D gene: TRBD1; J gene: TRBJ1-6; clone size: NA; CDR3 protein: CASSQDQGAVNSPLHF; CDR3 DNA: TGCGCCAGCAGCCAAGATCAGGGGGCCGTAAATTCACCCCTCCACTTT
CDR3 length: 12; V gene: TRBV11-2; D gene: TRBD1; J gene: TRBJ1-5; clone size: NA; CDR3 protein: CASSLGQGPQHF; CDR3 DNA: TGTGCCAGCAGCTTAGGACAGGGACCCCAGCATTTT
CDR3 length: 14; V gene: TRBV11-3; D gene: TRBD1; J gene: TRBJ2-1; clone size: NA; CDR3 protein: CASSLDRDSHEQFF; CDR3 DNA: TGTGCCAGCAGCTTAGATCGGGACAGCCATGAGCAGTTCTTC
CDR3 length: 15; V gene: TRBV19; D gene: TRBD1; J gene: TRBJ1-1; clone size: NA; CDR3 protein: CASSADRGQDTEAFF; CDR3 DNA: TGTGCCAGTAGTGCGGACAGGGGGCAGGACACTGAAGCTTTCTTT
CDR3 length: 14; V gene: TRBV7-2; D gene: NA; J gene: TRBJ2-5; clone size: NA; CDR3 protein: CASLEGGGMETQYF; CDR3 DNA: TGTGCCAGCTTGGAAGGGGGGGGAATGGAGACCCAGTACTTC
CDR3 length: 16; V gene: TRBV18; D gene: TRBD2; J gene: TRBJ2-1; clone size: NA; CDR3 protein: CASSPPGGGLDNEQFF; CDR3 DNA: TGTGCCAGCTCACCACCGGGCGGGGGGCTCGACAATGAGCAGTTCTTC
CDR3 length: 15; V gene: TRBV25-1; D gene: TRBD1; J gene: TRBJ1-4; clone size: NA; CDR3 protein: CASSEIGQGDEKLFF; CDR3 DNA: TGTGCCAGCAGTGAGATTGGACAGGGTGATGAAAAACTGTTTTTT
CDR3 length: 12; V gene: TRBV19; D gene: NA; J gene: TRBJ1-5; clone size: few; CDR3 protein: CASTGFNQPQHF; CDR3 DNA: TGTGCCAGCACAGGGTTCAATCAGCCCCAGCATTTT
CDR3 length: 14; V gene: TRBV7-6; D gene: TRBD2; J gene: TRBJ2-2; clone size: once; CDR3 protein: CASSPGTSGGELFF; CDR3 DNA: TGTGCCAGCAGCCCAGGGACTAGCGGCGGGGAGCTGTTTTTT
CDR3 length: 13; V gene: TRBV2; D gene: NA; J gene: TRBJ1-4; clone size: NA; CDR3 protein: CASSEWADEKLFF; CDR3 DNA: TGTGCCAGCAGTGAATGGGCGGATGAAAAACTGTTTTTT
CDR3 length: 14; V gene: TRBV6-1; D gene: NA; J gene: TRBJ2-6; clone size: NA; CDR3 protein: CASSGGAGANVLTF; CDR3 DNA: TGTGCCAGCAGTGGGGGGGCTGGGGCCAACGTCCTGACTTTC
CDR3 length: 14; V gene: TRBV7-3; D gene: NA; J gene: TRBJ1-1; clone size: NA; CDR3 protein: CASSPSRQNTEAFF; CDR3 DNA: TGTGCCAGCAGCCCTAGTAGGCAGAACACTGAAGCTTTCTTT
CDR3 length: 22; V gene: TRBV7-3; D gene: TRBD2; J gene: TRBJ2-5; clone size: NA; CDR3 protein: CASSLPQTSGKSRRRGRETQYF; CDR3 DNA: TGTGCCAGCAGCTTACCCCAGACTAGCGGGAAATCAAGACGAAGAGGGAGGGAGACCCAGTACTTC
CDR3 length: 15; V gene: TRBV7-2; D gene: TRBD2; J gene: TRBJ2-2; clone size: NA; CDR3 protein: CASSRSGIRTGELFF; CDR3 DNA: TGTGCCAGCAGCCGCAGCGGGATCAGAACCGGGGAGCTGTTTTTT
CDR3 length: 14; V gene: TRBV13; D gene: NA; J gene: TRBJ2-7; clone size: NA; CDR3 protein: CASSLGTGINEQYF; CDR3 DNA: TGTGCCAGCAGCTTGGGAACGGGAATCAACGAGCAGTACTTC
CDR3 length: 10; V gene: TRBV29-1; D gene: NA; J gene: TRBJ2-7; clone size: few; CDR3 protein: CSFSLGEQYF; CDR3 DNA: TGCAGCTTCTCTCTAGGCGAGCAGTACTTC